This T cell receptor (beta chain) was recovered during a study of T cell repertoires in cytomegalovirus infection. About the research overall: Indicated by public TCR beta signatures were CMV infection and matching HLA type.

This clonotype has ten or more counts. What it binds is unknown. Study findings and constraints: Individuals carrying CMV plus the relevant HLA were identified by cumulative frequency of public TCR beta families. Dominant in the ex vivo response were TCR beta clonotypes restricted by HLA-C and specific for CMV.

In TCRdb, the reads were re-called with MiXCR into one record per CDR3 protein. The sample shows 480,000 or so distinct CDR3 sequences, around 11% of them seen only once. The CDR3 runs 12 residues. The V end lost 5 bases, the J end lost 7 bases, and 9 bases lay between the germline ends. The V gene's germline CDR1 is SEHNR and CDR2 FQNEAQ (reference sequence). The rearrangement links TRBV7-9 to TRBJ2-1; D is perhaps TRBD1 (5 bases). This clonotype was obtained from a human donor in good health (CMV status not recorded). Some clones in this sample may be carry-over from other donors' samples. The specimen sequenced was PBMCs. The CDR3 here is CASSPKGNEQFF. The CDR3 DNA follows: TGTGCCAGCAGCCCCAAGGGGAATGAGCAGTTCTTC.